This is a list of T cell receptor beta chains from one sample in a study of blood T cell repertoires in COVID-19. Only in-frame clones appear in the TCRdb table, and some are missing; sequencing was by immunoSEQ multiplex PCR. The table records about 150,000 clones, 78% of them present only once. The sample comprised PBMCs or T cells enriched from blood (not recorded which). The receptors were gathered from a woman between 50 and 59 years old who had recovered from COVID-19. Both conserved end residues are part of each CDR3. D genes are given only for firm matches. Size is stated for part of the rows, as once, few or many counts, or as a class when the clone is expanded.

TGCGCCAGCAGCCAATACAGGGGTGCAACTAATGAAAAACTGTTTTTT CASSQYRGATNEKLFF TRBD1 . TRBJ1-4 TRBV5-1
TGTGCCAGCAGTTCGAACATTCGGGGTGAAGCTTTCTTT CASSSNIRGEAFF . . TRBJ1-1 TRBV6-5
TGCAGCGTTGAAACCTCTCGGGATACGCAGTATTTT CSVETSRDTQYF . . TRBJ2-3 TRBV29-1
TGTGCCACCAAAAGACCGGGACAGCTTTCGAACACCGGGGAGCTGTTTTTT CATKRPGQLSNTGELFF TRBD1 few TRBJ2-2 TRBV28
TGTGCCAGCAGCTTAGTGGGCAACTCCTACAATGAGCAGTTCTTC CASSLVGNSYNEQFF . . TRBJ2-1 TRBV11-2
TGTGCCAGCAGCTTGGTCGAAGGGGGCTTCTATGGCTACACCTTC CASSLVEGGFYGYTF TRBD1 once TRBJ1-2 TRBV5-8
TGTGCCAGCAGCTTAGCCCAGGGGGCGTACCGAAATGGCTACACCTTC CASSLAQGAYRNGYTF TRBD1 . TRBJ1-2 TRBV7-2
TGCGCCAGCAGCCAACTAAAATACGCGGCCGGGGAGCTGTTTTTT CASSQLKYAAGELFF . once TRBJ2-2 TRBV4-1
TGTGCCAGCAGTTACTCTAGGACAGGGTACCCCTACGAGCAGTACTTC CASSYSRTGYPYEQYF TRBD1 . TRBJ2-7 TRBV6-2/TRBV6-3
TGTGCCAGTAGTATAGTCAGGGGTGGCACAGATACGCAGTATTTT CASSIVRGGTDTQYF . . TRBJ2-3 TRBV19
TGTGCCAGCAGCGGAACCACTATCCCCAGCTCCTACAATGAGCAGTTCTTC CASSGTTIPSSYNEQFF . . TRBJ2-1 TRBV9
TGTGCCAGCAGCCTGGACAGGAGCACAGATACGCAGTATTTT CASSLDRSTDTQYF TRBD1 . TRBJ2-3 TRBV9
TGCGCCAGCAGTTCAGGACAGGGGGACACTGAAGCTTTCTTT CASSSGQGDTEAFF TRBD1 . TRBJ1-1 TRBV5-1
TGTGCCACCAGCATACAGGGGGATGAGCAGTTCTTC CATSIQGDEQFF TRBD1 . TRBJ2-1 TRBV15
TGTGCCAGCAGGCGGAACACTAACTCTGGAAACACCATATATTTT CASRRNTNSGNTIYF . . TRBJ1-3 TRBV27
TGTGCCAGCAGCTTCCTAAAATATGAGCAGTTCTTC CASSFLKYEQFF . . TRBJ2-1 TRBV12-3/TRBV12-4
TGTGCCAGCAGCTTCGCCTTCAGGGGTGGCTACACCTTC CASSFAFRGGYTF . . TRBJ1-2 TRBV11-1
TGTGCCAGTATAGGGGAAGCAGGGGGGAGTCAGCCCCAGCATTTT CASIGEAGGSQPQHF TRBD1 . TRBJ1-5 TRBV19
TGTGCCAGCAGCCTCCTTGGCAGCACAGATACGCAGTATTTT CASSLLGSTDTQYF . . TRBJ2-3 TRBV7-2
TGTGCCAGCAGCTTACAGGGGGCGCGCTATGGCTACACCTTC CASSLQGARYGYTF TRBD1 . TRBJ1-2 TRBV11-1
TGTGCCAGCAGCCATGGACCCGGGACAGGGAAAGATAATTCACCCCTCCACTTT CASSHGPGTGKDNSPLHF TRBD1 . TRBJ1-6 TRBV27
TGTGCCAGCAGTTTGGGGGCCTTGAACACTGAAGCTTTCTTT CASSLGALNTEAFF . . TRBJ1-1 TRBV6-5
TGTGCCAGCAGCTTATTAAGGGGGAGGGCTAATGAAAAACTGTTTTTT CASSLLRGRANEKLFF . . TRBJ1-4 TRBV7-8
TGTGCCAGTAGTATTCCTAACAGGGGGGGGACGCAGTATTTT CASSIPNRGGTQYF . . TRBJ2-3 TRBV19
TGCGCCAGCAGCGGGACAGGGAGCACTGAAGCTTTCTTT CASSGTGSTEAFF TRBD1 . TRBJ1-1 TRBV5-1
TGTGCCTGGAGTGTAAATCGGGGGGAGCTGTTTTTT CAWSVNRGELFF . many TRBJ2-2 TRBV30
TGTGCCAGCTCACGGGAGGGAAACAGTCAGCCCCAGCATTTT CASSREGNSQPQHF . . TRBJ1-5 TRBV18
TGTGCCAGCAGCAGCCAGGGGGTTACTGAAGCTTTCTTT CASSSQGVTEAFF TRBD1 . TRBJ1-1 TRBV13
TGTGCCAGCAGCGACAGAAACACCATATATTTT CASSDRNTIYF . . TRBJ1-3 TRBV7-9
TGTGCCAGCAGTGCGCAACACAGGGTGTCACCCCTCCACTTT CASSAQHRVSPLHF . few TRBJ1-6 TRBV27
TGTGCCACCAGTGAAACACACCGGGACAGGGATGGCTACACCTTC CATSETHRDRDGYTF TRBD1 . TRBJ1-2 TRBV24-1
TGCGCCAGCAGTGTATCCCAGGGTAGCGGCTACACCTTC CASSVSQGSGYTF . . TRBJ1-2 TRBV10-1
TGTGCCAGCAGAGGAGGTGCTAATGAAAAACTGTTTTTT CASRGGANEKLFF . . TRBJ1-4 TRBV12-3/TRBV12-4
TGTGCCAGCAGTTACGGTGTACAGGGGGCTGGAAACACCATATATTTT CASSYGVQGAGNTIYF TRBD1 . TRBJ1-3 TRBV6-5
TGTGCCAGCAGTGATCCGCGGGACAGGGGCCACTATGGCTACACCTTC CASSDPRDRGHYGYTF TRBD1 . TRBJ1-2 TRBV6-1
TGTGCCAGCAGCGTTGGGGGGGATACGCAGTATTTT CASSVGGDTQYF . . TRBJ2-3 TRBV9
TGTGCCGCCCTGGGGCAGGCCGGAGACACTGAAGCTTTCTTT CAALGQAGDTEAFF . . TRBJ1-1 TRBV10-3
TGTGCCATCAGTGAGAGGGGGTCCGGCACTGAAGCTTTCTTT CAISERGSGTEAFF . . TRBJ1-1 TRBV10-3
TGCGCCAGCAGCCAAGCCGGGACAGCCTTCTATGGCTACACCTTC CASSQAGTAFYGYTF TRBD1 . TRBJ1-2 TRBV5-1
TGTGCCAGCAGCTTAGGGTTGGAAGGGGTTGGTGAAGCTTTCTTT CASSLGLEGVGEAFF . . TRBJ1-1 TRBV7-9
TGTGCCAGCAGTTACGGGGAGCGTTCACCCCTCCACTTT CASSYGERSPLHF . once TRBJ1-6 TRBV6-5
TGCGCCAGCAGCTTGGCTAGACTAGTTACTACAGATACGCAGTATTTT CASSLARLVTTDTQYF . . TRBJ2-3 TRBV5-1
TGTGCCAGCAGCTTGCTTCGGGGGGCGAGGGAGGACACTGAAGCTTTCTTT CASSLLRGAREDTEAFF . . TRBJ1-1 TRBV5-4
TGCAGCGTTGAAGATAAACGGGGTCGGTCCTACAATGAGCAGTTCTTC CSVEDKRGRSYNEQFF . . TRBJ2-1 TRBV29-1
TGCGCCAGCAGCTTGACTAGCGGGGGATCTATCGGGGAGCAGTTCTTC CASSLTSGGSIGEQFF TRBD2 . TRBJ2-1 TRBV5-1
TGCGCCAGCAGCCAATACACAGGTCAAAACACTGAAGCTTTCTTT CASSQYTGQNTEAFF . . TRBJ1-1 TRBV4-1
TGTGCCAGCAGTTTATCAGCATATGGTTCACCCCTCCACTTT CASSLSAYGSPLHF . . TRBJ1-6 TRBV27
TGTGCCAGCAGTACTGACAGGGATGGCTACACCTTC CASSTDRDGYTF TRBD1 . TRBJ1-2 TRBV6-2/TRBV6-3
TGTGCCAGCACCCAGCTTAGGCGGGGGGTCTCCTACAATGAGCAGTTCTTC CASTQLRRGVSYNEQFF TRBD2 . TRBJ2-1 TRBV7-8
TGTGCCAGCAGGCCGGCTGGGAGTTGGTCTGGAAACACCATATATTTT CASRPAGSWSGNTIYF . . TRBJ1-3 TRBV28
TGTGCCAGCAGCTTAATGACAGGGTCCGATTCACCCCTCCACTTT CASSLMTGSDSPLHF TRBD1 . TRBJ1-6 TRBV5-5
TGTGCCAGCAGCCCCGGGTCTCAGATCAATCAGCCCCAGCATTTT CASSPGSQINQPQHF . . TRBJ1-5 TRBV7-8
TGTGCCAGCAGCTTGGGGCCAGGGGAATCCGGCTACACCTTC CASSLGPGESGYTF . few TRBJ1-2 TRBV5-8
TGTGCCAGCAGTGGGAGGACAGGGAACCTCTATGGCTACACCTTC CASSGRTGNLYGYTF TRBD1 . TRBJ1-2 TRBV25-1
TGTGCCAGCAGCTCCAGGGCCTCTGGGGCCAACGTCCTGACTTTC CASSSRASGANVLTF . . TRBJ2-6 TRBV5-4
TGTGCCAGCAGCTTGGGACAGGGGGTCACCTACGAGCAGTACTTC CASSLGQGVTYEQYF TRBD1 . TRBJ2-7 TRBV5-4
TGTGCCAGCTCACCATCTTCGGGGGAAAATCAGCCCCAGCATTTT CASSPSSGENQPQHF . . TRBJ1-5 TRBV18
TGTGCCAGCAGATCGGGACAGGGTCGGGTCGGGGAGCTGTTTTTT CASRSGQGRVGELFF TRBD1 . TRBJ2-2 TRBV7-9
TGTGCCAGCAGCCAGGGTGGGGCTAGTCAAGAGACCCAGTACTTC CASSQGGASQETQYF . . TRBJ2-5 TRBV9
TGTGCCAGCAGTTTCTCAGTGAATCAGCCCCAGCATTTT CASSFSVNQPQHF . . TRBJ1-5 TRBV27